This section outlines one TCR beta chain sequence together with its context. What it recognizes is unknown. The data were produced by immunoSEQ multiplex PCR, yet TCRdb's version contains in-frame clones alone and is incomplete. The sample carries approximately 2,000 clones, about four fifths recorded once. These data belong to a study of immune cell composition in non-small cell lung cancer. Study information: Lung adenocarcinoma or squamous carcinoma made up most tumours.

Study results and limitations: Overall clonality, unlike maximal tumour-associated clone frequency, did not predict TIL reactivity. Tumour-associated clones >0.5% occurred in 30% to 35% of adenocarcinomas, roughly 80% of squamous.

Germline loops: CDR1 SGHVS, CDR2 FQNEAQ. V gave up 1 base and J gave up 6 bases; unmatched junction bases: 8. The CDR3 contains 16 residues. Sequenced sample: lung tumor tissue. V gene TRBV7-8 combines with J gene TRBJ2-3; 9 nucleotides align to TRBD1. The TCR sequence derives from a human donor with non-small cell lung cancer. The CDR3 protein is CASSLDRRQGVDTQYF. DNA for the CDR3: TGTGCCAGCAGCTTAGACCGCCGACAGGGGGTCGATACGCAGTATTTT.